This T cell receptor (beta chain) was captured in a study of OX40 agonist ivuxolimab in advanced cancers. As regards this clone: Its antigen is still unknown.

General study results and limits: Specificity for antigen went undetermined in the expanded peripheral T cells.

The assay was immunoSEQ multiplex PCR, and TCRdb's table has in-frame clones only and misses some. The sample shows around 81,000 clones, under 90% of them seen only once. V lost 1 base, J lost 3 bases, and 16 bases lay in between. Germline V lookup: CDR1 WNHNN, CDR2 SYGVQD (reference sequence). The CDR3 has 17 residues. The genes are TRBV10-1 and TRBJ1-5; D is perhaps TRBD1 (6 bases). This receptor was taken from an adult with an advanced solid tumor such as melanoma, head and neck, liver or kidney cancer. Sequencing was performed on CD4+ or CD8+ T cells sorted from blood, taken in a trial of the OX40 agonist ivuxolimab. The CDR3 spells CASSEFFWQGPNQPQHF. CDR3 in DNA: TGCGCCAGCAGTGAGTTTTTCTGGCAGGGGCCCAATCAGCCCCAGCATTTT.